One and the same sample provided the 31 T cell receptor beta chains below, sequenced in a study of blood T cell repertoires in COVID-19. Using immunoSEQ multiplex PCR, the repertoire was profiled, and TCRdb retains in-frame clones only, with some absent. The sample holds a few hundred thousand clones, around nine tenths seen once. Sequencing input: PBMCs or T cells enriched from blood (not recorded which). The receptors were gathered from a woman aged 40 to 50 who had recovered from COVID-19.

The chain has TRBV12-3 or TRBV12-4 and TRBJ1-4; D not resolved. Trimming shortened V by 5 bases and J by 14 bases, and 15 bases separated the two germline ends. The CDR3 sequence is 12 residues long. The CDR3 is CASSPMTPLLFF. Written as DNA, the CDR3 is TGTGCCAGCAGTCCCATGACACCTTTGCTGTTTTTT.

This rearrangement joins TRBV7-6 to TRBJ2-1, with TRBD1 as a possible D gene (5 bases). This CDR3 comprises 14 residues. CDR1 SGHVS and CDR2 FNYEAQ come from the germline V gene. V dropped 1 base and J dropped 8 bases, with 12 bases sitting between them. In DNA form, the CDR3 reads TGTGCCAGCAGCTTAGAGACAGAGAAGGATGAGCAGTTCTTC. It is translated as CASSLETEKDEQFF.

This chain links TRBV4-3 with TRBJ1-4; 8 bases match TRBD1. CDR3 size: 16 residues. The germline gives CDR1 LGHNA, CDR2 YSLEER. V gave up 4 bases and J gave up 8 bases; unmatched junction bases: 12. The chain's CDR3 is CASSPGTGGVGEKLFF. Here the CDR3 DNA reads TGCGCCAGCAGCCCTGGGACAGGAGGGGTAGGCGAAAAACTGTTTTTT.

This chain uses TRBV29-1 with TRBJ2-7; D gene ambiguous. The CDR3 spans 11 residues. The germline gives CDR1 SQVTM, CDR2 ANQGSEA. Trimming stripped 6 bases from V and 2 bases from J, with 8 bases between. CDR3 sequence: CSVTQTYEQYF. DNA for the CDR3: TGCAGCGTGACACAAACCTACGAGCAGTACTTC.

The rearrangement joins TRBV7-8 to TRBJ2-7; D is perhaps TRBD1 (6 bases). The CDR3 is made up of 15 amino acids. CDR1 is SGHVS, CDR2 FQNEAQ, per germline. V was clipped by 2 bases and J by 3 bases, with 14 bases between them. For the CDR3, the DNA is TGTGCCAGCAGCTTATCGGGACATAATTACTACGAGCAGTACTTC. It specifies CASSLSGHNYYEQYF. The whole variable domain, filled in from reference TRBV7-8 and TRBJ2-7, reads GAGVSQSPRYKVAKRGQDVALRCDPISGHVSLFWYQQALGQGPEFLTYFQNEAQLDKSGLPSDRFFAERPEGSVSTLKIQRTQQEDSAVYLCASSLSGHNYYEQYFGPGTRLTVT.

V and J are TRBV14 and TRBJ1-2; the D is unclear. The V end lost 1 base, the J end lost 3 bases, and 12 bases lay between the germline ends. The length of the CDR3 is 15 residues. CDR1 and CDR2 from the germline V gene are SGHDN and FVKESK. CDR3 sequence reads: CASSQGPGIYYGYTF. For the CDR3, the DNA is TGTGCCAGCAGCCAAGGGCCGGGGATCTACTATGGCTACACCTTC.

The gene calls are TRBV5-1 and TRBJ1-1; TRBD1 agrees at 7 bases. CDR3 size: 14 residues. The germline gives CDR1 SGHRS, CDR2 YFSETQ. V was clipped by 7 bases and J by 2 bases; unmatched bases: 8. The CDR3 sequence: CASATGTANTEAFF. The CDR3 DNA follows: TGCGCCAGCGCAACAGGGACAGCTAACACTGAAGCTTTCTTT.

This sequence joins TRBV7-9 and TRBJ1-1; tentative D call: TRBD1 (5 bases). From germline, CDR1 is SEHNR and CDR2 FQNEAQ (reference sequence). Trimming cost V 1 base and J 3 bases, with 12 bases left between them. The CDR3 contains 15 residues. CDR3 nucleotide sequence: TGTGCCAGCAGCTTAGGATCGGGCAGGGACACTGAAGCTTTCTTT. It codes for CASSLGSGRDTEAFF.

The chain joins TRBV6-5 to TRBJ2-3, with TRBD1 as a possible D gene (6 bases). In germline, CDR1 is MNHEY, CDR2 SVGAGI. V dropped 6 bases and J dropped 0 bases, with 10 bases sitting between them. This CDR3 spans 14 amino acids. CDR3 in amino acids: CASRQDSSTDTQYF. The DNA of the CDR3 is TGTGCCAGCAGGCAGGACAGTAGCACAGATACGCAGTATTTT.

This clone was recorded once. The chain carries TRBV5-8 and TRBJ2-2; 7 bases align to TRBD1. CDR3 size: 16 residues. V was clipped by 0 bases and J by 6 bases; unmatched bases: 8. CDR1 and CDR2 from the germline V gene are SGHTS and YDEGEE. CDR3 sequence (DNA): TGTGCCAGCAGCTTGGGAACAGGGGTCTCATCCGGGGAGCTGTTTTTT. It encodes CASSLGTGVSSGELFF.

The chain is built from TRBV10-3 and TRBJ2-6; possibly TRBD1 for D (6 bases). Trimming left V 6 bases short and J 0 bases short, with 6 bases between. CDR1 is ENHRY, CDR2 SYGVKD, per germline. The CDR3 runs 14 residues. CDR3 region: CAIRGGSGANVLTF. The CDR3, as DNA: TGTGCCATCAGAGGGGGCTCTGGGGCCAACGTCCTGACTTTC.

CDR3 sequence: CASSSRTSGMSNEQFF. CDR3 coding DNA: TGTGCCAGCAGCTCAAGGACTAGCGGGATGAGCAATGAGCAGTTCTTC. This sequence joins TRBV5-8 and TRBJ2-1; 12 bases agree with TRBD2. Per germline, CDR1 SGHTS and CDR2 YDEGEE. CDR3 length: 16 residues. J was trimmed by 6 bases and V by 3 bases; bases with no gene match: 7.

This clone was found once. This chain connects TRBV4-1 to TRBJ2-7; 8 nucleotides agree with TRBD1. Germline V CDR1 and CDR2: MGHRA, YSYEKL. This CDR3 is 15 amino acids long. V shed 5 bases, J shed 3 bases, and the junction held 9 bases outside the gene matches. The chain's CDR3 is CASSLATGDFYEQYF. In nucleotides, the CDR3 is TGCGCCAGCAGCTTAGCGACAGGGGACTTCTACGAGCAGTACTTC.

This clone showed up just once. The rearrangement links TRBV30 to TRBJ1-1; D ambiguous. Trimming pared 2 bases from V and 0 bases from J, leaving 7 bases between. The CDR3 has 13 residues. The germline V gene encodes CDR1 GTSNPN and CDR2 SVGIG (reference sequence). CDR3 nucleotide sequence: TGTGCCTGGAGTACAGATATGAACACTGAAGCTTTCTTT. This gives the protein CAWSTDMNTEAFF.

The V and J genes are TRBV24-1 and TRBJ2-1, with 8 nucleotides matching TRBD1. The CDR3 loop spans 15 amino acids. The V gene's germline CDR1 is KGHDR and CDR2 SFDVKD. Trimming at V came to 4 bases and at J to 8 bases, leaving 9 bases not matched to a gene. The CDR3 is CATSDRPGQAYEQFF. In DNA, the CDR3 is TGTGCCACCAGTGACCGCCCGGGACAGGCATATGAGCAGTTCTTC.

The J gene is TRBJ2-7, the V gene TRBV13; possibly TRBD2 for D (6 bases). This CDR3 comprises 13 residues. The V end was cut by 0 bases, the J end by 7 bases, with 10 bases between. Per germline, CDR1 PRHDT and CDR2 FYEKMQ (reference sequence). As DNA, the CDR3 is TGTGCCAGCAGCTTAGGGGGACTTCTGGAGCAGTACTTC. Its protein product is CASSLGGLLEQYF.

The gene calls are TRBV16 and TRBJ2-7, with TRBD1 as a possible D gene (6 bases). Per germline, CDR1 KGHSY and CDR2 FQNENV. This CDR3 region has 13 residues. Trimming took off 1 base at V and 7 bases at J, with 11 bases between the two ends. CDR3 sequence: CASSQLQGREQYF. CDR3 bases: TGTGCCAGCAGCCAATTACAGGGTCGAGAGCAGTACTTC.

This sequence joins TRBV12-3 or TRBV12-4 and TRBJ2-3; D ambiguous. V dropped 6 bases and J dropped 8 bases, with 15 bases sitting between them. This CDR3 is 13 amino acids long. The CDR3 DNA is TGTGCCAGCAGCCCCCCAACGAGAGCTACGCAGTATTTT. Residues: CASSPPTRATQYF.

The chain is built from TRBV5-6 and TRBJ1-2; D remains unclear. Germline lookup yields CDR1 SGHDT and CDR2 YYEEEE. This CDR3 spans 13 amino acids. Trimming pared 5 bases from V and 2 bases from J, leaving 10 bases between. As DNA, the CDR3 is TGTGCCAGCAGGATTGGACTGAACTATGGCTACACCTTC. Residues: CASRIGLNYGYTF.

The CDR3 sequence: CASSGTSGTDTQYF. CDR3 in DNA: TGTGCCAGCAGTGGGACTAGCGGGACAGATACGCAGTATTTT. The chain is built from TRBV2 and TRBJ2-3; TRBD2 aligns across 11 bases. V dropped 4 bases and J dropped 3; count of bases not matched to a gene: 0. This CDR3 is 14 amino acids long. From germline, CDR1 is SNHLY and CDR2 FYNNEI.

The chain is built from TRBV5-4 and TRBJ2-2; 9 bases map to TRBD1. CDR1 is SGHNT and CDR2 is YYREEE in the germline V gene (reference sequence). J lost 3 bases, V lost 4 bases, and 1 base had no gene match. CDR3 length: 14 amino acids. The CDR3 nucleotides are TGTGCCAGCAGCGGGACAGGGTACACCGGGGAGCTGTTTTTT. It is translated as CASSGTGYTGELFF. Using reference TRBV5-4 and TRBJ2-2 for the parts outside the CDR3, the full variable domain is ETGVTQSPTHLIKTRGQQVTLRCSSQSGHNTVSWYQQALGQGPQFIFQYYREEENGRGNFPPRFSGLQFPNYSSELNVNALELDDSALYLCASSGTGYTGELFFGEGSRLTVL.

CDR3 nucleotides: TGTGCCAGTACCAATAAGGACAGGGCGTATGGCTACACCTTC. This gives the protein CASTNKDRAYGYTF. V is TRBV19 and J is TRBJ1-2; 8 bases fit TRBD1. V lost 7 bases, J lost 5 bases, and 9 bases stayed unmatched. Germline V CDR1 and CDR2: LNHDA, SQIVND (reference sequence). The length of the CDR3 is 14 residues.

The J gene is TRBJ1-2, the V gene TRBV25-1; D is ambiguous. V lost 1 base to trimming and J lost 3 bases, with 3 bases between them. Germline CDR1 is MGHDK and CDR2 is SYGVNS. The CDR3 sequence is 12 residues long. The CDR3 is CASSESDYGYTF. For the CDR3, the DNA is TGTGCCAGCAGTGAATCGGACTATGGCTACACCTTC.

The chain carries TRBV18 and TRBJ2-1; D is ambiguous. The CDR3 runs 15 residues. Deletions cut 5 bases from V and 6 bases from J, with 17 bases between. CDR1 and CDR2 from the germline V gene are KGHSH and LQKENI. CDR3 residues: CASSFAVRGLNEQFF. The CDR3 DNA is TGTGCCAGCTCATTCGCTGTCAGAGGCCTCAATGAGCAGTTCTTC.

The J gene is TRBJ2-1, the V gene TRBV7-2, with D maybe TRBD2 (5 bases). CDR1 is SGHTA, CDR2 FQGNSA, per germline. CDR3 length: 14 residues. V lost 5 bases, J lost 6 bases, and 14 bases lay in between. Here the CDR3 reads CASSPSRAANEQFF. CDR3 DNA sequence: TGTGCCAGCAGCCCTTCGAGGGCCGCCAATGAGCAGTTCTTC.

J is TRBJ1-1 and V is TRBV7-2; TRBD1 agrees at 8 bases. V trimming: 3 bases; J trimming: 4 bases; junction bases outside the gene matches: 4. The CDR3 runs to 14 residues. The germline gives CDR1 SGHTA, CDR2 FQGNSA. The CDR3 region has the DNA TGTGCCAGCAGCTTTACTACAGGGGGCACTGAAGCTTTCTTT. Residues: CASSFTTGGTEAFF. The full variable domain, in which reference TRBV7-2 and TRBJ1-1 provide the parts outside the CDR3, is GAGVSQSPSNKVTEKGKDVELRCDPISGHTALYWYRQSLGQGLEFLIYFQGNSAPDKSGLPSDRFSAERTGGSVSTLTIQRTQQEDSAVYLCASSFTTGGTEAFFGQGTRLTVV.

The chain uses TRBV6-1 and TRBJ2-2, with unresolved D. The CDR3 loop spans 15 amino acids. In germline, CDR1 is MNHNS, CDR2 SASEGT. V lost 2 bases, J lost 3 bases, and 10 bases lay in between. The CDR3 protein is CASSERSQYTGELFF. CDR3 nucleotide sequence: TGTGCCAGCAGTGAAAGGTCACAGTACACCGGGGAGCTGTTTTTT.

The CDR3 sequence is CASSSPGQGGYTF. The CDR3 nucleotides are TGTGCCAGCAGTTCCCCCGGACAGGGTGGCTACACCTTC. The chain has TRBV12-3 or TRBV12-4 and TRBJ1-2; 8 bases align to TRBD1. The trim removed 4 bases at V and 7 bases at J, leaving 5 bases unmatched. The CDR3 length is 13 residues.

In this sample, this clone turned up a few times. The V and J genes are TRBV2 and TRBJ1-1; 9 bases fit TRBD1. With V trimmed by 6 bases and J by 4 bases, 12 bases remained unmatched. Germline V gene lookup returns CDR1 SNHLY and CDR2 FYNNEI. The CDR3 has 16 amino acids. CDR3 in DNA: TGTGCCAGCAGCAGAACCGGGGACAGGGCCGCCACTGAAGCTTTCTTT. It is translated as CASSRTGDRAATEAFF. Variable domain in full (rest from reference TRBV2 and TRBJ1-1): EPEVTQTPSHQVTQMGQEVILRCVPISNHLYFYWYRQILGQKVEFLVSFYNNEISEKSEIFDDQFSVERPDGSNFTLKIRSTKLEDSAMYFCASSRTGDRAATEAFFGQGTRLTVV.

This sequence joins TRBV2 and TRBJ2-7; 8 positions match TRBD2. Germline V gene lookup returns CDR1 SNHLY and CDR2 FYNNEI. V was pared by 6 bases and J by 0 bases, with 7 bases of the junction left unmatched. This CDR3 spans 15 amino acids. The CDR3: CASSDSGGPSYEQYF. In nucleotides, the CDR3 is TGTGCCAGCAGCGATTCGGGAGGGCCCTCCTACGAGCAGTACTTC.

The genes are TRBV24-1 and TRBJ2-3; maybe TRBD2 (6 bases). V gave up 6 bases and J gave up 6 bases, with 15 bases separating them. The CDR3 totals 14 residues. CDR1 and CDR2 from the germline V gene are KGHDR and SFDVKD. This CDR3 reads CATSSGGDADTQYF. The DNA for the CDR3 is TGTGCCACCAGTTCTGGAGGGGATGCGGATACGCAGTATTTT.